This TCR beta chain was recorded in a study of T cells after yellow fever vaccination (dated by TCRdb to between 2019 and 2020). With regard to the full study: Libraries from fractions with low cell numbers were prepared with the SMART-Seq v4 Ultra Low Input RNA kit. To follow T-cell clones before and after both primary and booster YFV17D yellow fever vaccination, bulk TCR alpha and beta repertoires underwent longitudinal sequencing. Two healthy male donors, one aged 18 to 30 and one aged 30 to 39 years, were included in the cohort. Bulk PBMC replicates and cell subsets were isolated from blood drawn at multiple timepoints before and after both primary and secondary immunization. Here is what the overall study found, with its caveats: The secondary T-cell response was found to be weaker but faster than the primary response, with a peak reached on day 5 rather than on day 15. FACS-sorted repertoires could contain abundant contaminating clonotypes from the bulk population, so computational filtering was required. Because the study included only a couple of donors, the extent to which the findings can be generalized is limited. Most clones expanded after primary vaccination (about 95% of CD4 and 80% to 90% of CD8) were re-detected after the booster, suggesting that broad memory maintenance occurred. A small fraction of clonotypes appeared in both the CD4 and CD8 compartments, likely as a result of convergent recombination.

For this clonotype: Its antigen is unknown. The sample holds no much larger clone one base away, and base qualities are not on file.

TCR cDNA was made using 5'RACE template switching, a step that added a universal primer site and unique molecular identifiers. cDNA synthesis was primed from both the TCR alpha and TCR beta constant segments. Library amplification used two PCR steps, and the second PCR step added sample barcodes and sequencing adapters. Sequencing of the libraries was done on either Illumina HiSeq 2500 (2x100 bp) or NovaSeq (2x150 bp). The study's processing was this. Reads were demultiplexed and collapsed into UMI consensus sequences with MIGEC, and V(D)J alignment was performed with MiXCR. Vaccine-responding clonotypes were defined with edgeR using replicate PBMC samples, requiring FDR below 0.01 and a log2 fold change above 5 up to day 15. CD4 or CD8 identity was assigned to each bulk clonotype according to whether the clonotype was present at higher abundance in the sequenced CD4 repertoire or the sequenced CD8 repertoire. TCRdb reprocessing: public reads trimmed at Q25 with fastp, clones called with MiXCR, in-frame beta chains kept. Identical CDR3 protein sequences are pooled into one entry, listed with their most common genes and DNA. The V and J calls and clone size are TCRdb's, not the authors'. In all, the sample holds more than 450,000 distinct CDR3 sequences, and 21% of those were seen once. The ten largest clones represent roughly a sixth of the sample.

The CDR3 runs 12 residues from the cysteine to the phenylalanine. This entry keeps only the CDR3 DNA: 36 bases, framed from base 1. Here V drops 6 bases and J drops 5 bases, and the junction holds 4 bases not matched to any gene. The germline V gene (reference sequence) provides CDR1 DFQATT and CDR2 SNEGSKA. The treatment or condition label here, explained by the study, means: live attenuated yellow fever vaccine strain. At each blood-draw timepoint, two biological replicates of bulk PBMCs were obtained. PBMCs were isolated from peripheral blood using a standard Ficoll-Paque protocol. RNA was extracted with TriZol from bulk PBMCs, CD4 and CD8 fractions, and dextramer-positive and dextramer-negative fractions.

The sequence came from a man between 18 and 29 years old who received the YFV17D yellow fever vaccine. Sequencing was performed on PBMCs, taken approximately 22 days after the first yellow fever vaccination. The V and J segments used are TRBV20-1 and TRBJ2-5; the junction holds 9 bases that match TRBD1. CDR3 reads: CSAGQGWETQYF. The DNA sequence follows: TGCAGTGCCGGACAGGGGTGGGAGACCCAGTACTTC.